The source of this TCR beta chain is a study of blood T cell repertoires in COVID-19. As for the study in general: Acute-phase and convalescent COVID-19 samples originated in the United States, Italy and Spain.

In the original workflow: Counts of nucleated cells, estimated from reference gene primer amplification, were obtained. Clones were read by immunoSEQ multiplex PCR, and TCRdb kept only the in-frame ones, dropping some. The V and J calls and clone size come from that table; D and trimming were worked out from the DNA. The sample has around 480,000 clones, about 91% seen once; the top ten hold over 10%. Germline CDR1 reads SGHTA; CDR2 reads FQGNSA. The ends lost 7 bases at V and 9 bases at J; junction bases unmatched: 9. This CDR3 comprises 14 residues. It was during active infection that Seattle patients were enrolled and then longitudinally followed.

This TCR derives from a woman aged 45-60 years with COVID-19, enrolled during active disease. The sample was peripheral blood. The rearrangement uses TRBV7-2 and TRBJ2-1; the match to TRBD2 covers 10 bases. DNA for the CDR3: TGTGCCAGCAACCCGAGCGGGGGGGCGAGTGAGCAGTTCTTC. Translation: CASNPSGGASEQFF.